This is a list of T cell receptor beta chains from one sample in a study of blood T cell repertoires in COVID-19. The data were produced by immunoSEQ multiplex PCR, yet TCRdb's version contains in-frame clones alone and is incomplete. The table includes tens of thousands of clones, about 86% detected once. The source material was peripheral blood. These receptors originate from a woman in her sixties or seventies with acute or convalescent COVID-19. The CDR3 runs from the conserved cysteine through the conserved F or W. Each record gives: D gene, V gene, J gene, clone size, CDR3 protein, CDR3 DNA. D genes are given only for firm matches. Clone size appears in some rows only: once, few, many, or a class for an expanded clone.

D: .
V: TRBV19
J: TRBJ1-2
size: .
CDR3: CASSGKGDLYGYTF
DNA: TGTGCCAGTAGTGGCAAAGGGGATCTCTATGGCTACACCTTC

D: TRBD1
V: TRBV29-1
J: TRBJ1-5
size: once
CDR3: CSVGQGVRQPQHF
DNA: TGCAGCGTAGGACAGGGGGTAAGGCAGCCCCAGCATTTT

D: TRBD1
V: TRBV3-1/TRBV3-2
J: TRBJ1-1
size: .
CDR3: CASSPGQGYTEAFF
DNA: TGTGCCAGCAGCCCTGGACAGGGGTACACTGAAGCTTTCTTT

D: .
V: TRBV7-3
J: TRBJ1-1
size: .
CDR3: CASSLTIQTEAFF
DNA: TGTGCCAGCAGCTTAACGATCCAGACTGAAGCTTTCTTT

D: .
V: TRBV27
J: TRBJ1-6
size: .
CDR3: CASSLSPGANSPLHF
DNA: TGTGCCAGCAGTTTATCGCCAGGGGCGAATTCACCCCTCCACTTT

D: TRBD1
V: TRBV13
J: TRBJ1-3
size: .
CDR3: CASSSRTGGNTIYF
DNA: TGTGCCAGCAGCTCTCGGACAGGAGGAAACACCATATATTTT

D: TRBD1
V: TRBV6-5
J: TRBJ1-2
size: .
CDR3: CASKPGTGIYTF
DNA: TGTGCCAGCAAACCCGGGACAGGCATCTACACCTTC

D: .
V: TRBV19
J: TRBJ2-7
size: .
CDR3: CASSLGLIYEQYF
DNA: TGTGCCAGTAGTCTGGGACTGATCTACGAGCAGTACTTC

D: TRBD2
V: TRBV3-1/TRBV3-2
J: TRBJ2-2
size: .
CDR3: CASSLWAGANTGELFF
DNA: TGTGCCAGCAGCCTTTGGGCGGGGGCGAACACCGGGGAGCTGTTTTTT

D: .
V: TRBV25-1
J: TRBJ1-3
size: .
CDR3: CASSLIGAGNTIYF
DNA: TGTGCCAGCAGCCTGATCGGGGCTGGAAACACCATATATTTT

D: TRBD1
V: TRBV7-2
J: TRBJ1-1
size: .
CDR3: CASSDMGTGIVNTEAFF
DNA: TGTGCCAGCAGCGACATGGGGACAGGGATTGTCAACACTGAAGCTTTCTTT

D: .
V: TRBV19
J: TRBJ1-2
size: .
CDR3: CATSPEAGYYGYTF
DNA: TGTGCCACCTCCCCTGAGGCAGGGTACTATGGCTACACCTTC

D: TRBD2
V: TRBV2
J: TRBJ2-1
size: .
CDR3: CASRGLGPNEQFF
DNA: TGTGCCAGCAGGGGACTAGGACCAAATGAGCAGTTCTTC

D: TRBD1
V: TRBV28
J: TRBJ2-1
size: once
CDR3: CASSGTGPPNEQFF
DNA: TGTGCCAGCAGTGGGACAGGACCCCCCAATGAGCAGTTCTTC